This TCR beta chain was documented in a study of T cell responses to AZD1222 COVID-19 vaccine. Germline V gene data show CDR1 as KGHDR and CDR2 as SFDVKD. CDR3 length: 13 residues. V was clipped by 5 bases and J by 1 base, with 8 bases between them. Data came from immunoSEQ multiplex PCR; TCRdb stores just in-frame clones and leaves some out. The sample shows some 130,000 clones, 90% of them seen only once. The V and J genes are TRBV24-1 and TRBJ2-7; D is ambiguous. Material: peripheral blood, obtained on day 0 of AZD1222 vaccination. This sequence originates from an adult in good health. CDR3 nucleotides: TGTGCCACCAGTGGAAGGGTATCCTACGAGCAGTACTTC. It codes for CATSGRVSYEQYF.